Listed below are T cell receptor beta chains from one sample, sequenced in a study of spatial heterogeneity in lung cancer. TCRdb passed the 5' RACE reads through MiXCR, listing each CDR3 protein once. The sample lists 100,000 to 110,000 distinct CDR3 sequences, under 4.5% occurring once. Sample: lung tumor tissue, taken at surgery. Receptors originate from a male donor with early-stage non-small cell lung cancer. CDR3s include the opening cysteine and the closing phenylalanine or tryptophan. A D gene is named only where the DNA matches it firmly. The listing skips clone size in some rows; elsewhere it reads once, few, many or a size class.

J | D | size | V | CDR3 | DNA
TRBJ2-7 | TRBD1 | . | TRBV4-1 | CASSHPGQVSSYEQYF | TGCGCCAGCAGCCACCCCGGACAGGTCAGCTCCTACGAGCAGTACTTC
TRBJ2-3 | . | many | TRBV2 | CASSAPAGGTDTQYF | TGTGCCAGCAGTGCGCCAGCTGGAGGCACAGATACGCAGTATTTT
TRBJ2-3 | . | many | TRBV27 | CASSLFGRKTQYF | TGTGCCAGCAGTTTATTCGGGCGAAAGACGCAGTATTTT
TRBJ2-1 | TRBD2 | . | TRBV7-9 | CASSQGLAGSDEQFF | TGTGCCAGCAGCCAAGGACTAGCCGGGAGCGATGAGCAGTTCTTC
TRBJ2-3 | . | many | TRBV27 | CASSLMAGTGDTQYF | TGTGCCAGCAGTTTAATGGCGGGCACGGGAGATACGCAGTATTTT
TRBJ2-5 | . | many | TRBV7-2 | CASSLEGHPQETQYF | TGTGCCAGCAGCTTAGAAGGACACCCCCAGGAGACCCAGTACTTC
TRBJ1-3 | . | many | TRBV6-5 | CASSYLEGGNTIYF | TGTGCCAGCAGTTACTTGGAAGGCGGAAACACCATATATTTT
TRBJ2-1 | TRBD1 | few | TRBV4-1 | CASSQDISDREQFF | TGCGCCAGCAGCCAAGATATCTCGGACAGGGAGCAGTTCTTC
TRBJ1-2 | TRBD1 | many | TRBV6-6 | CASSYSRGRRGYTF | TGTGCCAGCAGTTACTCGAGGGGGCGGAGAGGCTACACCTTC
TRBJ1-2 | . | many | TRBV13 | CASSLATVLRSGYTF | TGTGCCAGCAGCTTAGCCACGGTCTTACGGAGTGGCTACACCTTC
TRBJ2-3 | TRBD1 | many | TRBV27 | CASSFSFRQGEQYF | TGTGCCAGCAGTTTCAGTTTTAGACAGGGAGAGCAGTATTTT
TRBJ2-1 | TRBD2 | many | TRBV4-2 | CASSQETTSGSGGEQFF | TGTGCCAGCAGCCAAGAAACTACTAGCGGGAGTGGAGGTGAGCAGTTCTTC
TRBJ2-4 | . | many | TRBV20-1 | CSARGYGALAKNIQYF | TGCAGTGCTAGAGGGTACGGCGCCCTAGCCAAAAACATTCAGTACTTC
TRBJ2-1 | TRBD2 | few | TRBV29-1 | CSAGGTSGRPSYNEQFF | TGCAGCGCCGGGGGGACTAGCGGGAGGCCCTCCTACAATGAGCAGTTCTTC
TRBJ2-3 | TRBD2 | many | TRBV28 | CASIPGGGTDTQYF | TGTGCCAGCATCCCGGGAGGCGGCACAGATACGCAGTATTTT
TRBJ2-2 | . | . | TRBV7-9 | CASSLGTANTGELFF | TGTGCCAGCAGCTTAGGCACCGCGAACACCGGGGAGCTGTTTTTT
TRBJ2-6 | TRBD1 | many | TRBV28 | CASSLWTGAGANVLTF | TGTGCCAGCAGTTTATGGACAGGGGCTGGGGCCAACGTCCTGACTTTC
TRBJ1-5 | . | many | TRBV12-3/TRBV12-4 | CASSFGPPPQHF | TGTGCCAGCAGTTTTGGTCCACCGCCCCAGCATTTT
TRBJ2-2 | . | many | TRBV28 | CASSLRTPAGELFF | TGTGCCAGCAGTTTAAGGACTCCCGCCGGGGAGCTGTTTTTT
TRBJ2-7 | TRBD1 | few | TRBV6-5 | CASRRQGAKEQYF | TGTGCCAGCAGACGACAGGGGGCTAAAGAGCAGTACTTC
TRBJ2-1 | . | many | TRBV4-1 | CASSQAGVLSNEQFF | TGCGCCAGCAGCCAAGCAGGGGTTTTGTCCAATGAGCAGTTCTTC
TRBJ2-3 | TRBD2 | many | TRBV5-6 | CASSPLTSTVRTDTQYF | TGTGCCAGCAGCCCCCTGACTAGCACCGTGCGTACAGATACGCAGTATTTT
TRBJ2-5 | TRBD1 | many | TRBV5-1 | CASSSSGGETQYF | TGCGCCAGCAGTTCTTCAGGGGGAGAGACCCAGTACTTC
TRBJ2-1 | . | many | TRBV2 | CASSDGSAWNEQFF | TGTGCCAGCAGTGACGGGAGCGCTTGGAATGAGCAGTTCTTC
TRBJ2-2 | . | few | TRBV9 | CASSGVFAGELFF | TGTGCCAGCAGCGGCGTTTTCGCCGGGGAGCTGTTTTTT
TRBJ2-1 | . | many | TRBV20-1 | CSARTVGNEQFF | TGCAGTGCTAGGACTGTCGGAAATGAGCAGTTCTTC
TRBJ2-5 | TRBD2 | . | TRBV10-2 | CATRLAGPAETQYF | TGCGCCACAAGACTAGCGGGCCCCGCGGAGACCCAGTACTTC
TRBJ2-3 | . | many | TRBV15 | CATSREYVDPTDTQYF | TGTGCCACCAGCAGAGAATATGTGGACCCCACAGATACGCAGTATTTT
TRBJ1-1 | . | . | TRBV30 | CGGSDTEAFF | TGTGGGGGTTCGGACACTGAAGCTTTCTTT
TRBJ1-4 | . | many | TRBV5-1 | CASSLTGTGNEKLFF | TGCGCCAGCAGCTTGACCGGGACCGGTAATGAAAAACTGTTTTTT
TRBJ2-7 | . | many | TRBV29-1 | CSVARRDEQYF | TGCAGCGTTGCCAGGCGGGACGAGCAGTACTTC
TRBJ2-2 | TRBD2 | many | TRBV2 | CASNIAGRAGELFF | TGTGCCAGCAACATAGCGGGAAGGGCCGGGGAGCTGTTTTTT
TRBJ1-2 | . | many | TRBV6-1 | CASRKLEFIYGYTF | TGTGCCAGCAGGAAGCTCGAGTTTATCTATGGCTACACCTTC
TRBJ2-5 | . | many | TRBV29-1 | CSVGMETQYF | TGCAGCGTTGGTATGGAGACCCAGTACTTC
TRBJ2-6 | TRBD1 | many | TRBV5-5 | CASSYGLQGAAGANVLTF | TGTGCCAGCAGCTACGGTCTACAGGGGGCGGCTGGGGCCAACGTCCTGACTTTC
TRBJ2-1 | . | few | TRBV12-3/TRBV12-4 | CASSILRATEQFF | TGTGCCAGCAGTATCCTGAGAGCGACTGAGCAGTTCTTC
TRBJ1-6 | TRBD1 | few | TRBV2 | CASTDREYSPLHF | TGTGCCAGCACGGACAGGGAATATTCACCCCTCCACTTT
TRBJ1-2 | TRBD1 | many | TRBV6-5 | CASSYGRGLYGYTF | TGTGCCAGCAGTTACGGCAGGGGGCTGTATGGCTACACCTTC
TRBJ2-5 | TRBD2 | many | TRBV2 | CASSPPGLGGEETQYF | TGTGCCAGCAGCCCTCCGGGACTAGGAGGCGAGGAGACCCAGTACTTC
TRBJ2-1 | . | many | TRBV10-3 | CAISALLGPSNEQFF | TGTGCCATCAGCGCTCTCTTGGGGCCCAGCAATGAGCAGTTCTTC
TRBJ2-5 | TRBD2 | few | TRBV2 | CASSWLAGADETQYF | TGTGCCAGCAGTTGGTTAGCGGGAGCCGATGAGACCCAGTACTTC
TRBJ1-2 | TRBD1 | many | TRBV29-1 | CSARTGGSYGYTF | TGCAGCGCCCGGACAGGGGGCAGCTATGGCTACACCTTC
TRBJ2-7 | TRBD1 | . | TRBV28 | CASSDRVLDEQYF | TGTGCCAGCAGCGACAGGGTTCTGGACGAGCAGTACTTC
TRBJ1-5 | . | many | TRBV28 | CASSLGDTYQPQHF | TGTGCCAGCAGTTTGGGGGACACGTATCAGCCCCAGCATTTT
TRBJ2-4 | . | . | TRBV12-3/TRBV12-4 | CASRERAGGLAKNIQYF | TGTGCCAGCAGAGAAAGGGCAGGGGGGTTAGCCAAAAACATTCAGTACTTC
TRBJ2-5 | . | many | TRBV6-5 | CARKWLSPWRETQYF | TGTGCCAGAAAGTGGCTTAGCCCTTGGCGGGAGACCCAGTACTTC
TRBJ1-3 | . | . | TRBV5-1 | CASSPVTGNTIYF | TGCGCCAGCAGCCCGGTTACTGGAAACACCATATATTTT
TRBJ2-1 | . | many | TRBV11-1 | CASSPDGWNEQFF | TGTGCCAGCAGCCCCGATGGGTGGAATGAGCAGTTCTTC
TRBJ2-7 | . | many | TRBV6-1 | CASSEAALAPYEQYF | TGTGCCAGCAGTGAAGCAGCACTAGCCCCCTACGAGCAGTACTTC
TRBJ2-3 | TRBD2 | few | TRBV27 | CASSFTRTSRTDTQYF | TGTGCCAGCAGTTTTACTCGGACTAGTCGCACAGATACGCAGTATTTT
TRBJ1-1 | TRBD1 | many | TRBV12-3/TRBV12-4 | CASSYRGNTEAFF | TGTGCCAGCAGCTACAGGGGGAACACTGAAGCTTTCTTT
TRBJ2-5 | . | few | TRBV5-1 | CASSLGVLAEWYQETQYF | TGCGCCAGCAGCTTGGGTGTTCTGGCAGAGTGGTACCAAGAGACCCAGTACTTC
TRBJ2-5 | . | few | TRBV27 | CASSLTVTSQETQYF | TGTGCCAGCAGTTTAACGGTAACCAGCCAAGAGACCCAGTACTTC
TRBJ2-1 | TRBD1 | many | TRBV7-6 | CASSLPGQFNEQFF | TGTGCCAGCAGTTTACCGGGACAGTTCAATGAGCAGTTCTTC